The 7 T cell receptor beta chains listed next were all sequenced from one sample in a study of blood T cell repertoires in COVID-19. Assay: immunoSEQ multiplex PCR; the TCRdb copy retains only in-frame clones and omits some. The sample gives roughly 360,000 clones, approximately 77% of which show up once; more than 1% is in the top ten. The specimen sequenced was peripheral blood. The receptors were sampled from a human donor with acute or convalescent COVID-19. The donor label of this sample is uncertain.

Here the CDR3 DNA reads TGTGCCAGCGACTCAGGGGGTAGCGCCTACAATGAGCAGTTCTTC. Amino acids: CASDSGGSAYNEQFF. The chain uses TRBV3-1 (or the pseudogene TRBV3-2) and TRBJ2-1; the match to TRBD1 covers 7 bases. CDR1 and CDR2 from the germline V gene are LGHDT and YNNKEL (reference sequence). CDR3 length equals 15 residues. The junction had 9 bases not matched to a gene; V was cut back by 8 bases and J by 2 bases.

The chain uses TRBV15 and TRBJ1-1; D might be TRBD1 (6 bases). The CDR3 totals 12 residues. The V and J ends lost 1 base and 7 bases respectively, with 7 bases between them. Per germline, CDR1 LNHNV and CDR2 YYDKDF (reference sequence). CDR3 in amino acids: CATSRARGEAFF. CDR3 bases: TGTGCCACCAGCAGAGCCAGGGGTGAAGCTTTCTTT.

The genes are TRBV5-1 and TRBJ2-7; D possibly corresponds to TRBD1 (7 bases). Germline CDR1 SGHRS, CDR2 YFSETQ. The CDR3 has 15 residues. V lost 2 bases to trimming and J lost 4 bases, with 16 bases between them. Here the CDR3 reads CASSFADREVYEQYF. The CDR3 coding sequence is TGCGCCAGCAGCTTCGCAGACAGGGAGGTATACGAGCAGTACTTC.

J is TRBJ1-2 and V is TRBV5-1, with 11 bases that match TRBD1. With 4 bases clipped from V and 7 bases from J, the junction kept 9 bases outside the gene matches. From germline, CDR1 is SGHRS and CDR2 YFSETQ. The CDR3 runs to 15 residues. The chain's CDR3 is CASSNRTGGAGGYTF. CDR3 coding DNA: TGCGCCAGCAGCAATCGGACAGGGGGCGCGGGTGGCTACACCTTC.

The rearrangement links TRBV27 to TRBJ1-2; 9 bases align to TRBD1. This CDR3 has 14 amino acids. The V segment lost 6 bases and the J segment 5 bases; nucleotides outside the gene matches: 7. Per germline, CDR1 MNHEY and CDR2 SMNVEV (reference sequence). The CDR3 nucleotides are TGTGCCAGCAGCTCCCGGGACAGGGTTTATGGCTACACCTTC. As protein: CASSSRDRVYGYTF.

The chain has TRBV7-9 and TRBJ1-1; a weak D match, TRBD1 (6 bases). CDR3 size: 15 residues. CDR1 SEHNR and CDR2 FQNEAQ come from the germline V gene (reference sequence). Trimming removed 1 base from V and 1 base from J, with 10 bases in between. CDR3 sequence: CASSLVGQTNTEAFF. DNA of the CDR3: TGTGCCAGCAGCTTAGTCGGACAGACGAACACTGAAGCTTTCTTT.

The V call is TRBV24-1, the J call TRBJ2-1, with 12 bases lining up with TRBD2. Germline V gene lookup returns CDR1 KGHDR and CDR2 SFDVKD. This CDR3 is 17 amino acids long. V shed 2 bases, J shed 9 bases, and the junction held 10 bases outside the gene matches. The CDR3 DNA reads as TGTGCCACCAGTGATTCCGCTAGCGGGAGGGGCCGGGCTGAGCAGTTCTTC. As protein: CATSDSASGRGRAEQFF.